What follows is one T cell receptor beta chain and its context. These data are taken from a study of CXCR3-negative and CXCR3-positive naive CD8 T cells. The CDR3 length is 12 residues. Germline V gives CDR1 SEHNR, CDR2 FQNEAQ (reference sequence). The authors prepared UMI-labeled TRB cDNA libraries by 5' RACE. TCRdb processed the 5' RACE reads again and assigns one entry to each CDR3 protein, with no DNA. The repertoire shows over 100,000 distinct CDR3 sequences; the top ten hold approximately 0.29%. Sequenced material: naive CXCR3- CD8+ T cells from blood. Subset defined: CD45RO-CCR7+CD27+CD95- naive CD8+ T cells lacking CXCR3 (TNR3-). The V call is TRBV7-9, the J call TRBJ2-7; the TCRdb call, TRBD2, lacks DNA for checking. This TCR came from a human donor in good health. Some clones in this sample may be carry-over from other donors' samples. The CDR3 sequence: CASSQLEGEQYF.